These 5 T cell receptor beta chains came from one sample sequenced in a study of T cell responses to AZD1222 COVID-19 vaccine (TCRdb year 2021). The time point label of this sample denotes: about 28 days (+/-7) after the second vaccine dose. The library was produced with the immunoSEQ multiplex PCR assay. In TCRdb, the immuneACCESS table is reduced to in-frame sequences with V and J assigned. These tables do not hold every clone; where another copy was compared, an unresolved V gene accounts for under half, and the others remain unexplained. In this sample the table shows 130,000 to 150,000 clones, roughly nine tenths of which occur a single time. Together, the top ten hold 1.5% to 2% of the sample. This material consisted of peripheral blood, taken 28 days after the second AZD1222 dose. Source of these receptors: an adult who received the AZD1222 COVID-19 vaccine.

This chain connects TRBV6-5 to TRBJ1-2; TRBD1 agrees at 7 bases. The CDR3 has 13 amino acids. Germline trimming cut 6 bases from V and 8 bases from J; bases unmatched to any gene: 9. CDR1 and CDR2 from the germline V gene are MNHEY and SVGAGI. CDR3 residues: CASSPRQGRGYTF. CDR3 nucleotides: TGTGCCAGCAGCCCCCGACAGGGCAGAGGCTACACCTTC.

This chain's CDR3 is CASGPGQRARSRGEQFF. The CDR3, as DNA: TGTGCTAGTGGCCCGGGACAAAGGGCCCGGTCTAGGGGTGAGCAGTTCTTC. This sequence joins TRBV12-5 and TRBJ2-1; D is perhaps TRBD1 (6 bases). In germline, CDR1 is LGHNT, CDR2 FRNRAP. This CDR3 spans 17 amino acids. V was clipped by 6 bases and J by 9 bases, with 27 bases between them.

J is TRBJ2-3 and V is TRBV9; 9 bases map to TRBD2. In germline, CDR1 is SGDLS, CDR2 YYNGEE. The CDR3 extends over 16 amino acids. Trimming at V came to 7 bases and at J to 1 base, leaving 10 bases not matched to a gene. The CDR3 DNA is TGTGCCAGCGGTGTAGCGGGAGTGGGCGGCACAGATACGCAGTATTTT. This codes for CASGVAGVGGTDTQYF.

This rearrangement joins TRBV7-9 to TRBJ2-7; weak D call: TRBD1 (6 bases). Trimming took off 5 bases at V and 5 bases at J, with 13 bases between the two ends. The CDR3 contains 13 residues. Looked up from germline, CDR1 is SEHNR and CDR2 is FQNEAQ (reference sequence). As DNA, the CDR3 is TGTGCCAGCAGCCCAACAGGGACCAACGAGCAGTACTTC. The encoded protein is CASSPTGTNEQYF.

The CDR3 DNA follows: TGTGCCAGCAGTTACCGGACAGACACTGAAGCTTTCTTT. Translated: CASSYRTDTEAFF. The rearrangement links TRBV6-6 to TRBJ1-1; D may be TRBD1 (6 bases). This CDR3 spans 13 amino acids. Germline CDR1 and CDR2: MNHNY and SVGAGI (reference sequence). Trimming removed 2 bases at V and 3 bases at J, with 7 bases between.